A selection of T cell receptor beta chains follows, all from one sample in a study of T cell repertoires in cytomegalovirus infection. TCRdb re-called the reads through MiXCR, storing one row per CDR3 protein. Altogether under 600,000 distinct CDR3 sequences are present, more than 15% being singletons, with the ten largest covering roughly a quarter. Material for sequencing was CD8+ T cells from PBMCs. These TCRs come from a human donor in good health (CMV status not recorded). Some clones in this sample may be carry-over from other donors' samples. The CDR3 runs from the conserved cysteine through the conserved F or W. The order of the fields is J gene, D gene, clone size, V gene, CDR3 protein, CDR3 DNA. The D gene is left open where the match is weak. The size field is filled for only some rows; it gives once, few, many or a size class.

J: TRBJ2-1
D: TRBD2
size: few
V: TRBV12-3/TRBV12-4
CDR3: CASSLMAGGNNEQFF
DNA: TGTGCCAGCAGTTTAATGGCGGGGGGGAACAATGAGCAGTTCTTC

J: TRBJ2-7
D: TRBD1
size: .
V: TRBV2
CDR3: CASSAIGTGGFEQYF
DNA: TGTGCCAGCAGTGCAATAGGGACAGGGGGCTTCGAGCAGTACTTC

J: TRBJ2-7
D: TRBD2
size: few
V: TRBV6-2/TRBV6-3
CDR3: CASSSLREGYEQYF
DNA: TGTGCCAGCAGTTCCTTGCGGGAGGGCTACGAGCAGTACTTC

J: TRBJ2-5
D: .
size: many
V: TRBV11-2
CDR3: CASSFLGERPQETQYF
DNA: TGTGCCAGCAGCTTTCTAGGGGAGAGGCCCCAAGAGACCCAGTACTTC

J: TRBJ2-7
D: .
size: many
V: TRBV12-5
CDR3: CASGDGGLEQYF
DNA: TGTGCTAGTGGTGATGGGGGGCTCGAGCAGTACTTC

J: TRBJ2-7
D: TRBD1
size: many
V: TRBV6-5
CDR3: CASSYKGTGRYEQYF
DNA: TGTGCCAGCAGTTACAAAGGGACAGGAAGATACGAGCAGTACTTC

J: TRBJ1-1
D: .
size: .
V: TRBV7-8
CDR3: CASRPGGGPGNTEAFF
DNA: TGTGCCAGCAGACCCGGGGGGGGCCCCGGGAACACTGAAGCTTTCTTT

J: TRBJ1-1
D: .
size: many
V: TRBV7-6
CDR3: CASSYESGTEAFF
DNA: TGTGCCAGCAGCTACGAATCCGGGACTGAAGCTTTCTTT

J: TRBJ1-5
D: TRBD1
size: few
V: TRBV20-1
CDR3: CSGSGNLDRGRNQPQHF
DNA: TGCAGTGGGAGTGGGAACCTTGACAGGGGCCGCAATCAGCCCCAGCATTTT

J: TRBJ2-7
D: .
size: .
V: TRBV13
CDR3: CASSLARFGEQYF
DNA: TGTGCCAGCAGCTTGGCACGGTTTGGGGAGCAGTACTTC

J: TRBJ2-3
D: TRBD1
size: .
V: TRBV4-2
CDR3: CASSQAQTGLGTDTQYF
DNA: TGTGCCAGCAGCCAGGCACAGACAGGGTTAGGCACAGATACGCAGTATTTT

J: TRBJ1-5
D: .
size: once
V: TRBV20-1
CDR3: CSARDLSAINQPQHF
DNA: TGCAGTGCTAGAGACCTCTCGGCTATCAATCAGCCCCAGCATTTT

J: TRBJ2-7
D: .
size: many
V: TRBV7-2
CDR3: CASSTPETGKGSEQYF
DNA: TGTGCCAGCAGCACCCCGGAGACAGGTAAAGGAAGCGAGCAGTACTTC

J: TRBJ1-5
D: .
size: .
V: TRBV7-4
CDR3: CASSLDSMWVNQPQHF
DNA: TGTGCCAGCAGCTTAGATTCGATGTGGGTAAATCAGCCCCAGCATTTT

J: TRBJ1-2
D: .
size: few
V: TRBV6-5
CDR3: CASSFGRTGGYTF
DNA: TGTGCCAGCAGTTTCGGACGGACGGGGGGCTACACCTTC

J: TRBJ2-5
D: .
size: many
V: TRBV2
CDR3: CASIRGGAQYF
DNA: TGTGCCAGCATTCGAGGTGGGGCCCAGTACTTC

J: TRBJ1-1
D: .
size: many
V: TRBV2
CDR3: CASRGTTNTEAFF
DNA: TGTGCCAGCAGGGGGACAACCAACACTGAAGCTTTCTTT

J: TRBJ2-5
D: .
size: many
V: TRBV11-2
CDR3: CASSPGLLGWVQETQYF
DNA: TGTGCCAGCAGCCCAGGGTTGTTAGGTTGGGTTCAGGAGACCCAGTACTTC

J: TRBJ2-1
D: .
size: many
V: TRBV7-9
CDR3: CASSLAGVYNEQFF
DNA: TGTGCCAGCAGCTTAGCGGGGGTTTACAATGAGCAGTTCTTC

J: TRBJ1-5
D: .
size: many
V: TRBV6-6
CDR3: CASLGARLTSGQPQHF
DNA: TGTGCCAGCCTTGGTGCAAGACTGACTTCAGGTCAGCCCCAGCATTTT

J: TRBJ1-3
D: .
size: few
V: TRBV4-2
CDR3: CASSQDRSSSGNTIYF
DNA: TGTGCCAGCAGCCAAGACAGATCCTCCTCTGGAAACACCATATATTTT

J: TRBJ1-5
D: .
size: many
V: TRBV6-1
CDR3: CASSQRGGEWPQHF
DNA: TGTGCCAGCAGTCAAAGAGGGGGTGAGTGGCCCCAGCATTTT

J: TRBJ1-5
D: TRBD1
size: many
V: TRBV28
CDR3: CASSPPGQGWHQPQHF
DNA: TGTGCCAGCAGCCCCCCGGGACAGGGGTGGCATCAGCCCCAGCATTTT

J: TRBJ2-3
D: TRBD2
size: few
V: TRBV5-3
CDR3: CARSFPRREGPLDTQYF
DNA: TGTGCCAGAAGCTTCCCACGGCGGGAGGGCCCTCTGGATACGCAGTATTTT

J: TRBJ2-7
D: TRBD1
size: many
V: TRBV6-1
CDR3: CASSDYRGDSYEQYF
DNA: TGTGCCAGCAGTGACTACAGGGGAGACTCCTACGAGCAGTACTTC

J: TRBJ1-2
D: .
size: .
V: TRBV25-1
CDR3: CASSEYGSYYGYTF
DNA: TGTGCCAGCAGTGAATATGGGTCTTACTATGGCTACACCTTC

J: TRBJ1-1
D: .
size: .
V: TRBV4-2
CDR3: CASSHPPDRLNTEAFF
DNA: TGTGCCAGCAGCCATCCCCCAGACCGACTGAACACTGAAGCTTTCTTT

J: TRBJ1-1
D: .
size: .
V: TRBV4-1
CDR3: CASSQAGPMNTEAFF
DNA: TGCGCCAGCAGCCAGGCGGGACCGATGAACACTGAAGCTTTCTTT

J: TRBJ2-7
D: .
size: many
V: TRBV7-8
CDR3: CASNPTGTSYEQYF
DNA: TGTGCCAGCAACCCGACCGGGACATCCTACGAGCAGTACTTC

J: TRBJ1-3
D: .
size: .
V: TRBV20-1
CDR3: CSARDRVRGGSGNTIYF
DNA: TGCAGTGCTAGAGATCGAGTGAGAGGGGGATCTGGAAACACCATATATTTT

J: TRBJ1-2
D: .
size: few
V: TRBV25-1
CDR3: CASRATGSILAVGYTF
DNA: TGTGCCAGCAGAGCTACAGGCTCAATCTTGGCGGTTGGCTACACCTTC

J: TRBJ1-2
D: .
size: few
V: TRBV6-1
CDR3: CASSPVGSGYTF
DNA: TGTGCCAGCAGCCCCGTTGGATCGGGCTACACCTTC

J: TRBJ2-7
D: .
size: .
V: TRBV28
CDR3: CASKKSSYEQYF
DNA: TGTGCCAGCAAAAAAAGCTCCTACGAGCAGTACTTC

J: TRBJ2-7
D: TRBD2
size: many
V: TRBV7-8
CDR3: CASTGGGSYEQYF
DNA: TGTGCCAGCACGGGCGGGGGGTCCTACGAGCAGTACTTC

J: TRBJ2-1
D: TRBD1
size: many
V: TRBV7-6
CDR3: CASSLSQGIHNEQFF
DNA: TGTGCCAGCAGCTTATCACAGGGGATTCACAATGAGCAGTTCTTC

J: TRBJ2-1
D: .
size: many
V: TRBV15
CDR3: CATSRVRLPSYNEQFF
DNA: TGTGCCACCAGCAGAGTACGGCTCCCCTCCTACAATGAGCAGTTCTTC

J: TRBJ2-3
D: .
size: few
V: TRBV20-1
CDR3: CSASGSTDTQYF
DNA: TGCAGTGCTAGCGGGAGCACAGATACGCAGTATTTT

J: TRBJ2-1
D: TRBD2
size: .
V: TRBV6-5
CDR3: CASRRKASGTNEQFF
DNA: TGTGCCAGCAGGAGGAAGGCTAGCGGGACCAATGAGCAGTTCTTC

J: TRBJ2-5
D: TRBD1
size: few
V: TRBV27
CDR3: CASSKQGVIETQYF
DNA: TGTGCCAGCAGTAAACAGGGGGTGATTGAGACCCAGTACTTC

J: TRBJ2-7
D: .
size: .
V: TRBV5-1
CDR3: CASSLYLDFGKYEQYF
DNA: TGCGCCAGCAGCCTCTACCTGGATTTTGGGAAATACGAGCAGTACTTC

J: TRBJ2-7
D: .
size: many
V: TRBV20-1
CDR3: CSARDLELDGGTYEQYF
DNA: TGCAGTGCTAGAGATCTTGAACTGGATGGTGGGACCTACGAGCAGTACTTC

J: TRBJ1-1
D: TRBD1
size: many
V: TRBV7-9
CDR3: CASTLRTGQNTEAFF
DNA: TGTGCCAGCACTCTCAGGACAGGACAGAACACTGAAGCTTTCTTT